The sequence of this T cell receptor (beta chain) was determined in a study of Ad26.COV2.S vaccination and SARS-CoV-2 variants. Germline CDR1 is SQVTM and CDR2 is ANQGSEA. The CDR3 contains 14 residues. Trimming took 3 bases from V and 3 from J; bases not matched to a gene: 4. Some clones are missing from TCRdb's copy, which holds only in-frame ones; the method was immunoSEQ multiplex PCR. The table includes about 440,000 clones, less than 95% detected once. Described treatment: 15 to 20 received Ad26.COV2.S at low or high dose, single or two shots; 5 received placebo; per-sample allocation not given. Samples were taken on day 63 after the first vaccine or placebo injection.

This chain links TRBV29-1 with TRBJ2-1; 8 positions agree with TRBD2. Material: peripheral blood, obtained in a trial of Ad26.COV2.S vaccine versus placebo. The TCR sequence derives from a person between 18 and 60 years old who received the Ad26.COV2.S COVID-19 vaccine or a placebo. In nucleotides, the CDR3 is TGCAGCGTTGATAGACTAGCGCTCTACAATGAGCAGTTCTTC. The encoded protein is CSVDRLALYNEQFF.